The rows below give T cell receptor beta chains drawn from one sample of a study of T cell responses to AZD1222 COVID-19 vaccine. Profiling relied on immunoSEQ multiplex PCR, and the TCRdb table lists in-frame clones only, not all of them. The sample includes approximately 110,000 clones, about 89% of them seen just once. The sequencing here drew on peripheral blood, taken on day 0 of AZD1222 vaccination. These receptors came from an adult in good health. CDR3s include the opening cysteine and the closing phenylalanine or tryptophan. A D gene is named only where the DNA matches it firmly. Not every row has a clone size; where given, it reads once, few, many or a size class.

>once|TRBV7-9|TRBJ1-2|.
TGTGCCAGCAGCGAAGGGATTAACTATGGCTACACCTTC
CASSEGINYGYTF
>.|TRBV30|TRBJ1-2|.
TGTGCCTGGAAACTCGTCAGTCAGGGTGGCTACACCTTC
CAWKLVSQGGYTF
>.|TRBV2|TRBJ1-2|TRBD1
TGTGCCAGCAAGACAGGGCCTGCTGGCTACACCTTC
CASKTGPAGYTF
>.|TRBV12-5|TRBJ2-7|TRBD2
TGTGCTAGTTCTAGCGGGCGCTACGAGCAGTACTTC
CASSSGRYEQYF
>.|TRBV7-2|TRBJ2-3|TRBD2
TGTGCCAGCAGCTTAGTCGGAGCGGGGGGGGGCACAGATACGCAGTATTTT
CASSLVGAGGGTDTQYF
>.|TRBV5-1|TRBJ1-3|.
TGCGCCAGCAGCCCGCCAAACACCATATATTTT
CASSPPNTIYF
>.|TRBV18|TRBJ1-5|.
TGTGCCAGCTCACCGATCCCCGGGGGACTGAGCAATCAGCCCCAGCATTTT
CASSPIPGGLSNQPQHF
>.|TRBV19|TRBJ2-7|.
TGTGCCAGTAGTAGGGGCAGGAGCTCCTACGAGCAGTACTTC
CASSRGRSSYEQYF
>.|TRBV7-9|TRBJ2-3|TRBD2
TGTGCCAGCAGCTTTCGGGGGGCAGATACGCAGTATTTT
CASSFRGADTQYF
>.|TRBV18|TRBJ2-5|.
TGTGCCAGCTCACCCCGTGATCCGGGGACCCAGTACTTC
CASSPRDPGTQYF
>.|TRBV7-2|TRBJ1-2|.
TGTGCCAGCAGCTTAGGGAGGGAGGGAAAAGGCTACACCTTC
CASSLGREGKGYTF
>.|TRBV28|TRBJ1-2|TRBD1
TGTGCCAGCGGAATACAGGGGGCTGGCTATGGCTACACCTTC
CASGIQGAGYGYTF
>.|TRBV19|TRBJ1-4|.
TGTGCCAGTAGTACCCCGGGCGAATTCCCCTGGGGGGAAAAACTGTTTTTT
CASSTPGEFPWGEKLFF
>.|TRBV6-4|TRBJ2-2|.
TGTGCCAGCAGTGCAGGGGACACCGGGGAGCTGTTTTTT
CASSAGDTGELFF
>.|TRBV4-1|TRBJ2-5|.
TGCGCCAGCAGCCAAGCCGACTACCAAGAGACCCAGTACTTC
CASSQADYQETQYF
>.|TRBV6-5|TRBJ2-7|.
TGTGCCAGCAGTTACTCCCCCGGGGGGCCCTACGAGCAGTACTTC
CASSYSPGGPYEQYF
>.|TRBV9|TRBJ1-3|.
TGTGCCAGCAGCGTAGAACGCGGCGCTGGAAACACCATATATTTT
CASSVERGAGNTIYF
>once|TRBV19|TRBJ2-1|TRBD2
TGTGCCAGTAGTACGTTTGCGGGGGGGCAGGGTGAGCAGTTCTTC
CASSTFAGGQGEQFF
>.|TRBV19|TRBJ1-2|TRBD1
TGTGCCAGTAGTATAGGGGACAGGAGCTACACCTTC
CASSIGDRSYTF
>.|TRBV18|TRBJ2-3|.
TGTGCCAGCTCCTTCCGGGCCGGGAGTACAGATACGCAGTATTTT
CASSFRAGSTDTQYF
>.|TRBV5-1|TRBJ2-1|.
TGCGCCAGCAGCTTGATAGGTTCCTCCTACAATGAGCAGTTCTTC
CASSLIGSSYNEQFF
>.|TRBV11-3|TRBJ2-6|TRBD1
TGTGCCAGCAGCCCAGGGACAGGGGGCTCTGGGGCCAACGTCCTGACTTTC
CASSPGTGGSGANVLTF
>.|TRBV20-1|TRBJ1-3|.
TGCAGTGGGAGTGGGGGAAACACCATATATTTT
CSGSGGNTIYF
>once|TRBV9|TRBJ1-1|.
TGTGCCAGCAGCGTAGTAGGGGCTGAAGCTTTCTTT
CASSVVGAEAFF